What follows is one TCR beta chain and its context. V was clipped by 3 bases and J by 6 bases, with 12 bases between them. CDR1 is SQVTM and CDR2 is ANQGSEA in the germline V gene. This CDR3 is 12 amino acids long. This sample was included in a study of PD-1 blockade in classical Hodgkin lymphoma. Libraries were prepared by immunoSEQ multiplex PCR; TCRdb keeps only in-frame clonotypes and omits some of them. The profile shows tens of thousands of clones, around 87% of them singletons. Time point in this sample: newly diagnosed, previously untreated cHL patient sample. After PBMCs were thawed, their CD8+ T cells were isolated by magnetic negative selection.

Sequencing used CD8+ T cells from blood. The chain employs TRBV29-1 and TRBJ2-7; D is unclear. This TCR was recovered from a human donor with classical Hodgkin lymphoma. CDR3 in amino acids: CSVERATGEQYF. The DNA for the CDR3 is TGCAGCGTTGAGAGAGCAACTGGCGAGCAGTACTTC.